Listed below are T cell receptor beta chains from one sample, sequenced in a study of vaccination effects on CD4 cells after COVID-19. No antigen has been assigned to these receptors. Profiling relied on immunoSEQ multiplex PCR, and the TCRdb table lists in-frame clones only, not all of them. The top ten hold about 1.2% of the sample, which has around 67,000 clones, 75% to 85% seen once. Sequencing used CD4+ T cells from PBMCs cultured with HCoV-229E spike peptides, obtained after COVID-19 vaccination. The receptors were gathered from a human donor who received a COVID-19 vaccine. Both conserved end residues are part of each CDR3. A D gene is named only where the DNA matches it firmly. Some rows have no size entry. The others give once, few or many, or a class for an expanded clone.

cdr3_aa: CASSADRGAGNTIYF
cdr3_nt: TGTGCCAGCAGTGCAGACAGGGGAGCGGGAAACACCATATATTTT
d_call: TRBD1
j_call: TRBJ1-3
v_call: TRBV28
clone_size: few

cdr3_aa: CATSDPRQGRTGELFF
cdr3_nt: TGTGCCACCAGTGATCCAAGACAGGGGAGGACCGGGGAGCTGTTTTTT
d_call: TRBD1
j_call: TRBJ2-2
v_call: TRBV24-1
clone_size: -

cdr3_aa: CAWSVPGQGTNTIYF
cdr3_nt: TGTGCCTGGAGTGTACCCGGACAGGGGACAAACACCATATATTTT
d_call: TRBD1
j_call: TRBJ1-3
v_call: TRBV30
clone_size: -

cdr3_aa: CASSRTRVNEKLFF
cdr3_nt: TGTGCCAGCAGCCGGACGAGGGTTAATGAAAAACTGTTTTTT
d_call: -
j_call: TRBJ1-4
v_call: TRBV7-8
clone_size: few

cdr3_aa: CASSPVKGGGYTF
cdr3_nt: TGTGCCAGCAGCCCGGTGAAAGGGGGTGGCTACACCTTC
d_call: -
j_call: TRBJ1-2
v_call: TRBV7-9
clone_size: -

cdr3_aa: CASSGLAGRIYDEQFF
cdr3_nt: TGTGCCAGCAGTGGACTAGCGGGGAGGATATATGATGAGCAGTTCTTC
d_call: TRBD2
j_call: TRBJ2-1
v_call: TRBV6-1
clone_size: -

cdr3_aa: CASSDRPGQTQYF
cdr3_nt: TGCGCCAGCAGTGACCGTCCGGGACAAACGCAGTATTTT
d_call: -
j_call: TRBJ2-3
v_call: TRBV10-1
clone_size: -

cdr3_aa: CASSLRPGKTNEKLFF
cdr3_nt: TGTGCCAGCAGCTTACGCCCGGGAAAAACTAATGAAAAACTGTTTTTT
d_call: -
j_call: TRBJ1-4
v_call: TRBV7-2
clone_size: -

cdr3_aa: CASSPLQSAIAKNIQYF
cdr3_nt: TGTGCCAGCAGCCCCCTCCAATCGGCGATAGCCAAAAACATTCAGTACTTC
d_call: -
j_call: TRBJ2-4
v_call: TRBV7-2
clone_size: -

cdr3_aa: CASRFLNSPRGTDTQYF
cdr3_nt: TGTGCCAGTCGCTTTCTAAACAGCCCTCGGGGGACAGATACGCAGTATTTT
d_call: -
j_call: TRBJ2-3
v_call: TRBV19
clone_size: -

cdr3_aa: CASSLQTRRGYTF
cdr3_nt: TGTGCCAGCAGTTTACAGACACGTCGTGGCTACACCTTC
d_call: -
j_call: TRBJ1-2
v_call: TRBV12-3/TRBV12-4
clone_size: -

cdr3_aa: CASSGGAEETQYF
cdr3_nt: TGTGCCAGCAGCGGTGGGGCGGAGGAGACCCAGTACTTC
d_call: -
j_call: TRBJ2-5
v_call: TRBV9
clone_size: -

cdr3_aa: CASSASAYGYTF
cdr3_nt: TGTGCCAGCAGTGCGAGTGCCTATGGCTACACCTTC
d_call: -
j_call: TRBJ1-2
v_call: TRBV2
clone_size: few

cdr3_aa: CASTDTGELFF
cdr3_nt: TGTGCCAGCACTGACACCGGGGAGCTGTTTTTT
d_call: -
j_call: TRBJ2-2
v_call: TRBV13
clone_size: -

cdr3_aa: CASREQGNNSPLHF
cdr3_nt: TGCGCCAGCAGAGAGCAGGGAAATAATTCACCCCTCCACTTT
d_call: -
j_call: TRBJ1-6
v_call: TRBV5-1
clone_size: -

cdr3_aa: CASSPPPGQQETQYF
cdr3_nt: TGTGCCAGCAGCCCCCCACCCGGACAGCAAGAGACCCAGTACTTC
d_call: -
j_call: TRBJ2-5
v_call: TRBV7-9
clone_size: -

cdr3_aa: CASSQYTRPNEQFF
cdr3_nt: TGTGCCAGCAGCCAGTACACTAGGCCCAATGAGCAGTTCTTC
d_call: -
j_call: TRBJ2-1
v_call: TRBV3-1/TRBV3-2
clone_size: -

cdr3_aa: CASSQQGTGELFF
cdr3_nt: TGTGCCAGCTCTCAACAGGGGACCGGGGAGCTGTTTTTT
d_call: TRBD1
j_call: TRBJ2-2
v_call: TRBV2
clone_size: -

cdr3_aa: CASSLLDTYQPQHF
cdr3_nt: TGTGCCAGCAGCTTGCTAGACACTTATCAGCCCCAGCATTTT
d_call: -
j_call: TRBJ1-5
v_call: TRBV5-5
clone_size: -

cdr3_aa: CASTRVFTGGAGNTEAFF
cdr3_nt: TGCGCCAGCACTCGCGTGTTTACAGGGGGCGCGGGAAACACTGAAGCTTTCTTT
d_call: TRBD1
j_call: TRBJ1-1
v_call: TRBV5-1
clone_size: -

cdr3_aa: CASSLAGQGNGYTF
cdr3_nt: TGCGCCAGCAGCTTGGCCGGGCAGGGTAATGGCTACACCTTC
d_call: -
j_call: TRBJ1-2
v_call: TRBV5-1
clone_size: -

cdr3_aa: CASSSGGAGRHEQFF
cdr3_nt: TGTGCCAGCAGCTCAGGGGGGGCAGGGAGGCATGAGCAGTTCTTC
d_call: -
j_call: TRBJ2-1
v_call: TRBV28
clone_size: -

cdr3_aa: CASSLYSGDEKLFF
cdr3_nt: TGTGCCAGCAGCTTATATAGTGGCGATGAAAAACTGTTTTTT
d_call: -
j_call: TRBJ1-4
v_call: TRBV11-1
clone_size: -

cdr3_aa: CASSQKLNPGAGDTQYF
cdr3_nt: TGCGCCAGCAGCCAGAAGTTAAACCCGGGGGCAGGAGATACGCAGTATTTT
d_call: -
j_call: TRBJ2-3
v_call: TRBV4-3
clone_size: once

cdr3_aa: CASSRDRGQGLNTEAFF
cdr3_nt: TGTGCCAGCAGCCGGGACAGGGGCCAAGGTTTGAACACTGAAGCTTTCTTT
d_call: TRBD1
j_call: TRBJ1-1
v_call: TRBV13
clone_size: -

cdr3_aa: CSVDLPTDTQYF
cdr3_nt: TGCAGCGTTGATTTACCCACAGATACGCAGTATTTT
d_call: -
j_call: TRBJ2-3
v_call: TRBV29-1
clone_size: -

cdr3_aa: CASSERQFRVMEETQYF
cdr3_nt: TGTGCCAGCAGTGAGAGACAATTCCGGGTTATGGAAGAGACCCAGTACTTC
d_call: -
j_call: TRBJ2-5
v_call: TRBV6-1
clone_size: -

cdr3_aa: CASRDTRLLGEKLFF
cdr3_nt: TGTGCCAGTAGGGACACCCGTCTTTTAGGCGAAAAACTGTTTTTT
d_call: -
j_call: TRBJ1-4
v_call: TRBV6-6
clone_size: -

cdr3_aa: CASSFLRVVDTQYF
cdr3_nt: TGTGCCAGCAGCTTTCTACGGGTTGTAGATACGCAGTATTTT
d_call: -
j_call: TRBJ2-3
v_call: TRBV5-4
clone_size: -

cdr3_aa: CASSYQGLARETQYF
cdr3_nt: TGTGCCAGCAGTTACCAGGGACTAGCGCGAGAGACCCAGTACTTC
d_call: TRBD2
j_call: TRBJ2-5
v_call: TRBV6-5
clone_size: -

cdr3_aa: CASSLEGTDTQYF
cdr3_nt: TGTGCCAGCAGCTTAGAAGGAACAGATACGCAGTATTTT
d_call: -
j_call: TRBJ2-3
v_call: TRBV7-3
clone_size: -

cdr3_aa: CAGGRTPPNTGELFF
cdr3_nt: TGTGCCGGTGGAAGGACACCACCCAACACCGGGGAGCTGTTTTTT
d_call: -
j_call: TRBJ2-2
v_call: TRBV7-9
clone_size: -

cdr3_aa: CATSRDRGADTQYF
cdr3_nt: TGTGCCACCAGCAGAGATAGGGGTGCAGATACGCAGTATTTT
d_call: -
j_call: TRBJ2-3
v_call: TRBV15
clone_size: once

cdr3_aa: CASSQARENSPLHF
cdr3_nt: TGTGCCAGCAGCCAAGCCCGGGAGAATTCACCCCTCCACTTT
d_call: -
j_call: TRBJ1-6
v_call: TRBV4-2
clone_size: -

cdr3_aa: CASSRDLGGELFF
cdr3_nt: TGTGCCAGCAGCCGAGACTTGGGCGGGGAGCTGTTTTTT
d_call: -
j_call: TRBJ2-2
v_call: TRBV14
clone_size: few

cdr3_aa: CASSPRTGGFEAFF
cdr3_nt: TGTGCCAGCAGTCCTAGGACAGGAGGTTTCGAAGCTTTCTTT
d_call: TRBD1
j_call: TRBJ1-1
v_call: TRBV2
clone_size: -

cdr3_aa: CATSRDGNSPLHF
cdr3_nt: TGTGCCACCAGTCGGGACGGGAATTCACCCCTCCACTTT
d_call: -
j_call: TRBJ1-6
v_call: TRBV24-1
clone_size: few

cdr3_aa: CASSEGPLGIQYF
cdr3_nt: TGTGCCAGCAGTGAAGGTCCACTCGGCATTCAGTACTTC
d_call: -
j_call: TRBJ2-4
v_call: TRBV2
clone_size: -

cdr3_aa: CASSPSPFGDTQYF
cdr3_nt: TGTGCCAGCAGTCCTTCCCCTTTTGGGGATACGCAGTATTTT
d_call: -
j_call: TRBJ2-3
v_call: TRBV6-4
clone_size: -

cdr3_aa: CASSYLGGYTF
cdr3_nt: TGTGCCAGCAGTTACCTAGGCGGCTACACCTTC
d_call: -
j_call: TRBJ1-2
v_call: TRBV6-2/TRBV6-3
clone_size: -

cdr3_aa: CASRATPNYGYTF
cdr3_nt: TGTGCCAGCAGGGCGACACCCAACTATGGCTACACCTTC
d_call: -
j_call: TRBJ1-2
v_call: TRBV12-3/TRBV12-4
clone_size: -

cdr3_aa: CASSYTGQGRRTEAFF
cdr3_nt: TGTGCCAGCAGTTACACCGGACAGGGACGTAGAACTGAAGCTTTCTTT
d_call: TRBD1
j_call: TRBJ1-1
v_call: TRBV6-5
clone_size: -

cdr3_aa: CASSPPGGTEAFF
cdr3_nt: TGTGCCAGCAGCCCACCGGGGGGTACTGAAGCTTTCTTT
d_call: -
j_call: TRBJ1-1
v_call: TRBV11-2
clone_size: -

cdr3_aa: CASAQDYQPQHF
cdr3_nt: TGTGCCAGCGCCCAGGATTATCAGCCCCAGCATTTT
d_call: -
j_call: TRBJ1-5
v_call: TRBV2
clone_size: -

cdr3_aa: CASNLFEGGYTF
cdr3_nt: TGTGCCAGCAACTTGTTTGAAGGCGGCTACACCTTC
d_call: -
j_call: TRBJ1-2
v_call: TRBV7-9
clone_size: -

cdr3_aa: CATSDLGLLLVF
cdr3_nt: TGTGCCACCAGTGATTTAGGGCTACTCCTGGTCTTC
d_call: -
j_call: TRBJ2-1
v_call: TRBV24-1
clone_size: -

cdr3_aa: CASNTDGYGYTF
cdr3_nt: TGTGCCAGCAATACGGACGGGTATGGCTACACCTTC
d_call: -
j_call: TRBJ1-2
v_call: TRBV12-3/TRBV12-4
clone_size: -